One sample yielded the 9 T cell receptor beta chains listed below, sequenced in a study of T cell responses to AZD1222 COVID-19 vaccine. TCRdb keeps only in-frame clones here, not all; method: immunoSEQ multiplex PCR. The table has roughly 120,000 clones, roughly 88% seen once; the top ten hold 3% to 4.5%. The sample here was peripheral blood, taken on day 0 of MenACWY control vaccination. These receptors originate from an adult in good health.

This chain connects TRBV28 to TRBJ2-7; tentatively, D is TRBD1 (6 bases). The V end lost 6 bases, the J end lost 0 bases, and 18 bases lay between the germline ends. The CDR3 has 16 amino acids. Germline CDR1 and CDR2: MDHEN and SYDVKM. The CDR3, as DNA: TGTGCCAGCAGATCGGGGTTTCAGGGGAGCTCCTACGAGCAGTACTTC. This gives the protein CASRSGFQGSSYEQYF.

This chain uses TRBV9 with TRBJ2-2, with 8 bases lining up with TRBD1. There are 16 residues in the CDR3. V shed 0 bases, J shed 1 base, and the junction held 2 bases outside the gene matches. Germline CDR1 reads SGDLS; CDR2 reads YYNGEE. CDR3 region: CASSVARGLNTGELFF. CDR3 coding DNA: TGTGCCAGCAGCGTAGCCAGGGGGCTGAACACCGGGGAGCTGTTTTTT.

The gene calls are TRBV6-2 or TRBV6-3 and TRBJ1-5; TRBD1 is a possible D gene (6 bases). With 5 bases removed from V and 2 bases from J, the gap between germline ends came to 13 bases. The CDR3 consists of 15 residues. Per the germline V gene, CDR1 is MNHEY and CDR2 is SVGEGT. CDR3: CASSLRGRGNQPQHF. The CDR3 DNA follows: TGTGCCAGCAGTCTCAGGGGAAGGGGCAATCAGCCCCAGCATTTT.

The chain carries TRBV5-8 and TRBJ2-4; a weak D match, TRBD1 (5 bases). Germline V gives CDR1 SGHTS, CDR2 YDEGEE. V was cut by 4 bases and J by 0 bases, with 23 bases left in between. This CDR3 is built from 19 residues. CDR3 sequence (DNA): TGTGCCAGCAGCCCCCCGTGGGGCAGTGCTACTTTAGCCAAAAACATTCAGTACTTC. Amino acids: CASSPPWGSATLAKNIQYF.

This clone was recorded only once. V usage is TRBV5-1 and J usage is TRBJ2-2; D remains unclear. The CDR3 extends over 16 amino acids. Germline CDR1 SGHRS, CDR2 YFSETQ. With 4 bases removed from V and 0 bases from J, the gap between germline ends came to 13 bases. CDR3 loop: CASSNTASANTGELFF. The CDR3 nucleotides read TGCGCCAGCAGCAACACAGCTTCCGCGAACACCGGGGAGCTGTTTTTT.

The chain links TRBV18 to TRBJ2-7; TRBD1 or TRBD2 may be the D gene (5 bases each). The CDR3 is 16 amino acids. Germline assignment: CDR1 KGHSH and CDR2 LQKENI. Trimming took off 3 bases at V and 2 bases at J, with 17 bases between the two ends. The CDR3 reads CASSPGAVGAAYEQYF. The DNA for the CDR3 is TGTGCCAGCTCACCCGGGGCGGTTGGGGCAGCCTACGAGCAGTACTTC.

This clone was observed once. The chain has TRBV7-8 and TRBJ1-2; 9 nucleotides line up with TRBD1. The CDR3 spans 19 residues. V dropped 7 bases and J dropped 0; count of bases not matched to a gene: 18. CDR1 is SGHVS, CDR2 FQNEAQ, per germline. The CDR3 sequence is CASNEWVPGQGRSNYGYTF. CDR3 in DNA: TGTGCCAGCAACGAATGGGTCCCGGGACAGGGCAGATCTAACTATGGCTACACCTTC.

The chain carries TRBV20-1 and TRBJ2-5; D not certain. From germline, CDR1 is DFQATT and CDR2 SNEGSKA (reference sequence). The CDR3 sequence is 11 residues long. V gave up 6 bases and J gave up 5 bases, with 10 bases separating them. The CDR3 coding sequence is TGCAGTGCCCATAGTTTGGAGACCCAGTACTTC. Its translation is CSAHSLETQYF.

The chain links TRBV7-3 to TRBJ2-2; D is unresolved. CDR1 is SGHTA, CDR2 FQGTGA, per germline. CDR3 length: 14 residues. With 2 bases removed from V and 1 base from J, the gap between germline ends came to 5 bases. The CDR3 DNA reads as TGTGCCAGCAGCTTATCGGGGAACACCGGGGAGCTGTTTTTT. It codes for CASSLSGNTGELFF.